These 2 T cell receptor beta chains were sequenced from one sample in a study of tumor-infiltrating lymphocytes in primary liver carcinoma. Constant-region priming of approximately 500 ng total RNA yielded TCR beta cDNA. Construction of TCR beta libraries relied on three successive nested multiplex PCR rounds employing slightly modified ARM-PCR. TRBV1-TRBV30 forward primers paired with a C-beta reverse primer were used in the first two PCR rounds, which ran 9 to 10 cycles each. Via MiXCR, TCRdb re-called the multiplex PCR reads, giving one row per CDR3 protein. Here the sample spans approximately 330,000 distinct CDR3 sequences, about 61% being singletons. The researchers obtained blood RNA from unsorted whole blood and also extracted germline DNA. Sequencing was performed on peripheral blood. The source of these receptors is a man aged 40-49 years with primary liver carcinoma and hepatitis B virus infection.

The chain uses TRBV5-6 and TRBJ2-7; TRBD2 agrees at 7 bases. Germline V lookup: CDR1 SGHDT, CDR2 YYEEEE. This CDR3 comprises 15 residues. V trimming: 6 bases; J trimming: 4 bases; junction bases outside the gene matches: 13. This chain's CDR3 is CASNTGGLGDYEQYF. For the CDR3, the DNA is TGTGCCAGCAACACGGGCGGACTAGGCGATTACGAGCAGTACTTC.

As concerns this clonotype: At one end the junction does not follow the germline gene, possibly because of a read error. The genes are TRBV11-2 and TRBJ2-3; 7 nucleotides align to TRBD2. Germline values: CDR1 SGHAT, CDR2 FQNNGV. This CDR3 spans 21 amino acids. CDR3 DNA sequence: TGTACCAGCAGCTTCTCTGGTGGGGCTAGCAAGGGGACTACATACACAGATACGCAGTATTTT. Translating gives CTSSFSGGASKGTTYTDTQYF. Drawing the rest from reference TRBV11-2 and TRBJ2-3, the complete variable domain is EAGVAQSPRYKIIEKRQSVAFWCNPISGHATLYWYQQILGQGPKLLIQFQNNGVVDDSQLPKDRFSAERLKGVDSTLKIQPAKLEDSAVYLCTSSFSGGASKGTTYTDTQYFGPGTRLTVL.